These 24 T cell receptor beta chains were all obtained from the same sample, sequenced in a study of OX40 agonist ivuxolimab in advanced cancers. The library was prepared using the immunoSEQ multiplex PCR assay. Here the immuneACCESS table is served through TCRdb, limited to in-frame sequences with V and J called. Missing clones are a known gap in these copies; in checked studies unresolved V genes cover under half, and the rest lacks a known reason. The sample table lists roughly 50,000 clones, approximately 90% of them with a count of one. The top ten clones comprise 8.7% of the sample. The specimen comprised CD4+ or CD8+ T cells sorted from blood, sampled in a trial of the OX40 agonist ivuxolimab. These receptors originate from an adult with an advanced solid tumor such as melanoma, head and neck, liver or kidney cancer.

The chain recombines TRBV19 with TRBJ2-1, with D maybe TRBD1 (6 bases). The germline CDR1 and CDR2 sequences are LNHDA and SQIVND (reference sequence). The CDR3 has 14 residues. V lost 8 bases and J lost 6, with 17 bases in between. CDR3 nucleotides: TGTGCCAGTTCAATGGGGGCTCTAGGCAATGAGCAGTTCTTC. Amino acids: CASSMGALGNEQFF.

DNA of the CDR3: TGTGCCAGCAGCTCCGGACAGATGAGCAATCAGCCCCAGCATTTT. Its translation is CASSSGQMSNQPQHF. The genes are TRBV7-9 and TRBJ1-5; D may be TRBD1 (6 bases). The CDR3 covers 15 residues. V gave up 4 bases and J gave up 1 base, with 11 bases separating them. CDR1 is SEHNR, CDR2 FQNEAQ, per germline (reference sequence).

Points on this clone: Since the CDR3 does not end with the conserved phenylalanine or tryptophan, this likely comes from a read error. The DNA is omitted, as the CDR3 cannot be located on it reliably, and the CDR3 follows TCRdb's listing. V is TRBV2 and J is TRBJ2-7; the table's D call TRBD1 went unverified against the DNA. CDR1 SNHLY and CDR2 FYNNEI come from the germline V gene. Including both end residues, the CDR3 is 9 amino acids long. The CDR3: CANRTGGLY.

This chain joins TRBV2 and TRBJ1-3; D call uncertain. CDR1 SNHLY and CDR2 FYNNEI come from the germline V gene. The CDR3 loop spans 13 amino acids. Trimming pared 7 bases from V and 0 bases from J, leaving 7 bases between. The DNA for the CDR3 is TGTGCCAGCAAAACTACCTCTGGAAACACCATATATTTT. This codes for CASKTTSGNTIYF.

The chain carries TRBV7-8 and TRBJ1-5, with a weak D call TRBD1 (5 bases). Germline assignment: CDR1 SGHVS and CDR2 FQNEAQ. This CDR3 comprises 15 residues. The V gene lost 5 bases and the J gene lost 10 bases, with 21 bases spanning the gap. For the CDR3, the DNA is TGTGCCAGCAGCCCTCACGAGGGGAGGGCATTACCCCAGCATTTT. Its translation: CASSPHEGRALPQHF.

The chain recombines TRBV4-1 with TRBJ2-3; 13 bases are shared with TRBD2. The germline CDR1 and CDR2 sequences are MGHRA and YSYEKL. This CDR3 has 17 amino acids. Trimming at V came to 6 bases and at J to 2 bases, leaving 8 bases not matched to a gene. As DNA, the CDR3 is TGCGCCAGCAGGCGCCTCGGGACTAGCGGGATCACAGATACGCAGTATTTT. Protein: CASRRLGTSGITDTQYF.

This clone appeared once. The chain joins TRBV5-6 to TRBJ2-5; either TRBD1 or TRBD2 may fit D (5 bases each). Trimming left V 4 bases short and J 3 bases short, with 19 bases between. CDR1 is SGHDT and CDR2 is YYEEEE in the germline V gene. The CDR3 loop spans 16 amino acids. The CDR3 nucleotides are TGTGCCAGCAGCGAGGACCGGGGCGGGCTGGAAGAGACCCAGTACTTC. Encoded protein: CASSEDRGGLEETQYF.

CDR3 DNA sequence: TGCGCCAGCAGCCAAGAGTCATTATACGAGACCCAGTACTTC. Amino acids: CASSQESLYETQYF. The chain is built from TRBV4-1 and TRBJ2-5; D remains ambiguous. V was shortened by 0 bases and J by 5 bases, with 10 bases between the two germline ends. Germline V gives CDR1 MGHRA, CDR2 YSYEKL. The CDR3 contains 14 residues.

A single count supports this clone. The V and J genes are TRBV6-5 and TRBJ2-7; D tentatively reads TRBD1 or TRBD2 (5 bases each). The germline gives CDR1 MNHEY, CDR2 SVGAGI. Trimming left V 0 bases short and J 3 bases short, with 12 bases between. The CDR3 length is 15 residues. The chain's CDR3 is CASSYSSRGNYEQYF. CDR3 DNA sequence: TGTGCCAGCAGTTACTCTTCCCGGGGCAACTACGAGCAGTACTTC.

The V and J genes are TRBV4-1 and TRBJ1-1, with D hard to call. The length of the CDR3 is 15 residues. CDR1 is MGHRA, CDR2 YSYEKL, per germline. V was pared by 1 base and J by 2 bases, with 11 bases between. This CDR3 reads CASSQGFQQNTEAFF. CDR3 nucleotide sequence: TGCGCCAGCAGCCAAGGGTTTCAGCAAAACACTGAAGCTTTCTTT.

The chain uses TRBV5-5 and TRBJ2-3; no clear D gene. Between the trimmed V and J ends, which lost 6 bases and 1 base, there was a span of 15 bases. The CDR3 has 15 residues. Germline V gene data show CDR1 as SGHKS and CDR2 as YYEKEE (reference sequence). This chain's CDR3 is CASIPRPRGTDTQYF. The CDR3 nucleotides read TGTGCCAGCATCCCCCGGCCCCGAGGCACAGATACGCAGTATTTT.

V usage is TRBV5-4 and J usage is TRBJ2-7; D possibly corresponds to TRBD2 (5 bases). The CDR3 sequence is 14 residues long. Germline CDR1 is SGHNT and CDR2 is YYREEE (reference sequence). The V end was cut by 7 bases, the J end by 0 bases, with 14 bases between. The CDR3 loop reads CASSTSEGSYEQYF. CDR3 in DNA: TGTGCCAGCTCGACGAGCGAGGGCTCCTACGAGCAGTACTTC. Full variable domain (rest looked up from reference TRBV5-4 and TRBJ2-7): ETGVTQSPTHLIKTRGQQVTLRCSSQSGHNTVSWYQQALGQGPQFIFQYYREEENGRGNFPPRFSGLQFPNYSSELNVNALELDDSALYLCASSTSEGSYEQYFGPGTRLTVT.

This CDR3 reads CASSYLSGGSNQPQHF. CDR3 nucleotides: TGTGCCAGCAGTTACCTCTCCGGTGGAAGCAATCAGCCCCAGCATTTT. The rearrangement joins TRBV6-6 to TRBJ1-5, with D uncertain. From germline, CDR1 is MNHNY and CDR2 SVGAGI (reference sequence). The CDR3 extends over 16 amino acids. The germline V and J ends were trimmed by 2 bases and 1 base, with 12 bases remaining between them.

V is TRBV10-3 and J is TRBJ2-7; maybe TRBD1 (6 bases). Deletions cut 3 bases from V and 6 bases from J, with 12 bases between. The CDR3 loop spans 13 amino acids. Germline CDR1 and CDR2: ENHRY and SYGVKD. The CDR3, as DNA: TGTGCCATCAGTGAAGGACAGTTAGGCGAGCAGTACTTC. This encodes CAISEGQLGEQYF.

J is TRBJ2-7 and V is TRBV19; 10 bases align to TRBD1. V shed 6 bases, J shed 4 bases, and the junction held 6 bases outside the gene matches. The CDR3 spans 14 residues. CDR1 is LNHDA and CDR2 is SQIVND in the germline V gene (reference sequence). The CDR3 DNA sequence: TGTGCCAGTAGCCTAGGGACAGGGGCGTACGAGCAGTACTTC. It codes for CASSLGTGAYEQYF.

The V and J genes are TRBV5-6 and TRBJ1-2; D uncertain. Germline V gene lookup returns CDR1 SGHDT and CDR2 YYEEEE. Deletions cut 0 bases from V and 3 bases from J, with 12 bases between. CDR3 length: 15 residues. CDR3 sequence reads: CASSLAGSTYYGYTF. The CDR3 DNA follows: TGTGCCAGCAGCTTGGCCGGCAGCACGTACTATGGCTACACCTTC.

The CDR3 sequence: CASSAETGFVEQYF. The CDR3 coding sequence is TGTGCCAGTAGTGCTGAGACAGGGTTCGTCGAGCAGTACTTC. The chain is built from TRBV19 and TRBJ2-7, with 7 bases that match TRBD1. Germline loops: CDR1 LNHDA, CDR2 SQIVND (reference sequence). The ends lost 5 bases at V and 6 bases at J; junction bases unmatched: 10. This CDR3 spans 14 amino acids.

The chain has TRBV4-2 and TRBJ2-1; possible D gene TRBD1, 5 bases. Trimming removed 3 bases at V and 1 base at J, with 19 bases between. The CDR3 contains 18 residues. Germline V gene lookup returns CDR1 LGHNA and CDR2 YNFKEQ. CDR3 amino acids: CASSHLESGMDSYNEQFF. DNA of the CDR3: TGTGCCAGCAGCCACCTCGAGTCAGGGATGGATTCCTACAATGAGCAGTTCTTC.

The rearrangement joins TRBV13 to TRBJ2-7; 8 bases match TRBD2. Germline values: CDR1 PRHDT, CDR2 FYEKMQ (reference sequence). The CDR3 is 13 amino acids. The ends lost 5 bases at V and 6 bases at J; junction bases unmatched: 6. The CDR3 is CASSTWTSLEQYF. For the CDR3, the DNA is TGTGCCAGCAGCACCTGGACTAGCCTCGAGCAGTACTTC.

This rearrangement joins TRBV29-1 to TRBJ2-7, with TRBD1 matching over 12 bases. The CDR3 is made up of 15 amino acids. Unmatched junction bases numbered 7, after V lost 0 bases and J lost 7 bases. The V gene's germline CDR1 is SQVTM and CDR2 ANQGSEA. The CDR3, as DNA: TGCAGCGTTGAAGATGGGGACAGGGGGCTTGGGGAGCAGTACTTC. Residues: CSVEDGDRGLGEQYF.

This clone came up a few times. One junction end disagrees with the germline gene, perhaps due to a read error. This sequence joins TRBV7-7 and TRBJ2-3; D gene uncertain. Germline values: CDR1 SSHAT, CDR2 FNYEAQ (reference sequence). The CDR3 has 13 amino acids. As DNA, the CDR3 is TGTGCTAGCAGCTTAGCTTACACAGATACGCAGTATTTT. The encoded protein is CASSLAYTDTQYF.

The chain couples TRBV6-5 to TRBJ1-1, with D tentatively TRBD1 (5 bases). Germline assignment: CDR1 MNHEY and CDR2 SVGAGI. The ends were cut back, 0 bases at V and 1 base at J, with 6 bases in the middle. CDR3 size: 14 residues. The CDR3 coding sequence is TGTGCCAGCAGTTACTCGGGGACGAACACTGAAGCTTTCTTT. Its translation is CASSYSGTNTEAFF.

This sequence joins TRBV7-3 and TRBJ1-2; 7 bases are a match to TRBD1. Germline CDR1 is SGHTA and CDR2 is FQGTGA. CDR3 length: 14 residues. The ends lost 2 bases at V and 5 bases at J; junction bases unmatched: 5. The CDR3 DNA is TGTGCCAGCAGCTTATACCCGACAGGGTATGGCTACACCTTC. Protein sequence: CASSLYPTGYGYTF. Supplemented by reference TRBV7-3 and TRBJ1-2, the full variable domain reads GAGVSQTPSNKVTEKGKYVELRCDPISGHTALYWYRQSLGQGPEFLIYFQGTGAADDSGLPNDRFFAVRPEGSVSTLKIQRTERGDSAVYLCASSLYPTGYGYTFGSGTRLTVV.

The chain joins TRBV30 to TRBJ2-7; 11 positions match TRBD2. The CDR3 spans 17 residues. The germline V gene has CDR1 GTSNPN and CDR2 SVGIG (reference sequence). V lost 5 bases to trimming and J lost 2 bases; unmatched junction nucleotides: 14. The DNA of the CDR3 is TGTGCCTGGGGACCAGCTTCGGGACTAGCGGAGGCCTACGAGCAGTACTTC. It codes for CAWGPASGLAEAYEQYF.